A single sample is the source of the 17 T cell receptor beta chains below, sequenced in a study of T-cell reconstitution after alpha-beta-depleted transplantation in children. Library preparation (for TCRbeta) was performed with unique molecular identifiers. TCRdb fed the PCR reads into MiXCR, producing one record per CDR3 protein. The sample yields hundreds of thousands of distinct CDR3 sequences, 15% to 20% seen once. This material consisted of PBMCs, mostly from graft donor cells, taken 360 days after TCRalphabeta/CD19-depleted stem cell transplant. The receptors shown here come from a male patient between 10 and 17 years old who had a stem cell transplant for acute lymphoblastic leukemia, so the T cells may come from the graft donor.

The V and J genes are TRBV12-3 or TRBV12-4 and TRBJ1-2; D remains ambiguous. The germline V and J ends were trimmed by 2 bases and 2 bases, with 6 bases remaining between them. The CDR3 length is 13 residues. The CDR3 region is CASSLTHNYGYTF. The CDR3 coding sequence is TGTGCCAGCAGTTTAACCCACAACTATGGCTACACCTTC.

This clonotype came up many times. The CDR3 protein is CSASNRGRGTDTQYF. The CDR3 nucleotides are TGCAGTGCTAGTAACAGGGGAAGGGGCACAGATACGCAGTATTTT. V is TRBV20-1 and J is TRBJ2-3; 7 bases fit TRBD1. V trimming: 3 bases; J trimming: 1 base; junction bases outside the gene matches: 7. Germline lookup yields CDR1 DFQATT and CDR2 SNEGSKA (reference sequence). CDR3 length: 15 residues.

This clonotype has ten or more counts. The chain combines TRBV12-3 or TRBV12-4 with TRBJ2-7; 8 bases are a match to TRBD1. The CDR3 is made up of 15 amino acids. Germline trimming cut 6 bases from V and 1 base from J; bases unmatched to any gene: 8. CDR3 DNA: TGTGCCAGCAGAATTGACAGGGGAATTTCCTACGAGCAGTACTTC. Translated: CASRIDRGISYEQYF.

In its sample, this clonotype was seen many times. The chain employs TRBV11-2 and TRBJ2-1; D remains ambiguous. V was cut by 0 bases and J by 6 bases, with 9 bases left in between. The CDR3 consists of 14 residues. Germline V gene lookup returns CDR1 SGHAT and CDR2 FQNNGV. In DNA form, the CDR3 reads TGTGCCAGCAGCTTAGAGCTTTGGGCCAATGAGCAGTTCTTC. Encoded protein: CASSLELWANEQFF.

A few counts support this clonotype. This chain joins TRBV5-1 and TRBJ2-4; D is unresolved. CDR1 and CDR2 (germline): SGHRS, YFSETQ. V lost 1 base, J lost 2 bases, and 7 bases lay in between. CDR3 length: 14 amino acids. The CDR3 spells CASSLSQSKNIQYF. The CDR3 DNA reads as TGCGCCAGCAGCTTGAGTCAGTCCAAAAACATTCAGTACTTC. The variable domain in full, with the rest retrieved from reference TRBV5-1 and TRBJ2-4, is KAGVTQTPRYLIKTRGQQVTLSCSPISGHRSVSWYQQTPGQGLQFLFEYFSETQRNKGNFPGRFSGRQFSNSRSEMNVSTLELGDSALYLCASSLSQSKNIQYFGAGTRLSVL.

This clonotype was observed a few times. The chain joins TRBV3-1 to TRBJ2-7; D uncertain. The CDR3 has 17 residues. CDR1 and CDR2 from the germline V gene are LGHDT and YNNKEL (reference sequence). The V gene lost 0 bases and the J gene lost 5 bases, with 20 bases spanning the gap. The CDR3 bases are TGTGCCAGCAGCCAAGACGCCCATAGAGCCCTACTACACGAGCAGTACTTC. Translating gives CASSQDAHRALLHEQYF.

The V and J genes are TRBV7-3 and TRBJ2-1; TRBD2 matches 16 bases. The CDR3 runs 17 residues. The trim removed 3 bases at V and 6 bases at J, leaving 5 bases unmatched. The germline CDR1 and CDR2 sequences are SGHTA and FQGTGA. The CDR3 bases are TGTGCCAGCAGCTTGGGACTAGCGGGAGGGTCGGGCAATGAGCAGTTCTTC. Amino acid sequence: CASSLGLAGGSGNEQFF.

At least ten counts were recorded for this clonotype. V and J are TRBV7-3 and TRBJ2-5; TRBD2 is a possible D gene (5 bases). Trimming left V 1 base short and J 1 base short, with 13 bases between. The V gene's germline CDR1 is SGHTA and CDR2 FQGTGA. There are 16 residues in the CDR3. The CDR3 nucleotides are TGTGCCAGCAGCTTAATGGGTTACCGGGGCCAAGAGACCCAGTACTTC. Protein product: CASSLMGYRGQETQYF.

This chain connects TRBV15 to TRBJ2-5; a possible D gene is TRBD1 (6 bases). The germline CDR1 and CDR2 sequences are LNHNV and YYDKDF (reference sequence). This CDR3 has 15 amino acids. The V and J ends lost 5 bases and 0 bases respectively, with 13 bases between them. As DNA, the CDR3 is TGTGCCACCAGCGAAGGACAGCACTACCAAGAGACCCAGTACTTC. Its translation: CATSEGQHYQETQYF.

This clonotype was seen ten or more times. The V call is TRBV27, the J call TRBJ2-6, with 12 bases fitting TRBD1. This CDR3 has 19 residues. V gave up 5 bases and J gave up 1 base; unmatched junction bases: 9. Germline V lookup: CDR1 MNHEY, CDR2 SMNVEV (reference sequence). Written as DNA, the CDR3 is TGTGCCAGCAGTCCCTCCGGGACAGGGGGCTTTTCTGGGGCCAACGTCCTGACTTTC. It yields the protein CASSPSGTGGFSGANVLTF.

This clonotype was detected a few times. The chain links TRBV7-9 to TRBJ2-5; D possibly corresponds to TRBD1 (6 bases). This CDR3 is 15 amino acids long. The germline gives CDR1 SEHNR, CDR2 FQNEAQ (reference sequence). V lost 4 bases to trimming and J lost 2 bases, with 14 bases between them. In nucleotides, the CDR3 is TGTGCCAGCAGCTACAGGGACCTGAGTCAAGAGACCCAGTACTTC. This gives the protein CASSYRDLSQETQYF.

This rearrangement joins TRBV5-1 to TRBJ2-3; TRBD1 matches at 7 bases. The germline V gene has CDR1 SGHRS and CDR2 YFSETQ. CDR3 size: 14 residues. V was pared by 4 bases and J by 2 bases, with 4 bases of the junction left unmatched. CDR3 sequence: CASSMGQNTDTQYF. The CDR3 nucleotides are TGCGCCAGCAGCATGGGACAGAACACAGATACGCAGTATTTT.

The rearrangement uses TRBV7-3 and TRBJ1-1; 7 nucleotides agree with TRBD1. V was pared by 5 bases and J by 5 bases, with 14 bases of the junction left unmatched. Germline values: CDR1 SGHTA, CDR2 FQGTGA. The CDR3 has 16 residues. The CDR3 spells CASSARTGLSMTEAFF. The CDR3 nucleotides are TGTGCCAGCAGCGCTCGGACAGGATTAAGTATGACTGAAGCTTTCTTT.

The V call is TRBV20-1, the J call TRBJ1-4, with TRBD1 as a possible D gene (5 bases). V shed 3 bases and J shed 6 bases, with 11 bases lying between them. Germline CDR1 DFQATT, CDR2 SNEGSKA (reference sequence). The CDR3 length is 13 residues. The CDR3 nucleotides are TGCAGTGCTAGGGGGGGTGTCCATGAAAAACTGTTTTTT. This sequence encodes CSARGGVHEKLFF.

The chain links TRBV9 to TRBJ2-5; TRBD2 matches at 11 bases. CDR1 and CDR2 from the germline V gene are SGDLS and YYNGEE. The length of the CDR3 is 19 residues. V trimming: 0 bases; J trimming: 4 bases; junction bases outside the gene matches: 14. DNA of the CDR3: TGTGCCAGCAGCGTAGCCCGCTCCTTAGCGGGAGGGCCCGGAGAGACCCAGTACTTC. The encoded protein is CASSVARSLAGGPGETQYF. Filled out from reference TRBV9 and TRBJ2-5, the complete variable domain reads DSGVTQTPKHLITATGQRVTLRCSPRSGDLSVYWYQQSLDQGLQFLIQYYNGEERAKGNILERFSAQQFPDLHSELNLSSLELGDSALYFCASSVARSLAGGPGETQYFGPGTRLLVL.

In this sample, this clonotype turned up a few times. The rearrangement uses TRBV18 and TRBJ2-7, with 8 bases that match TRBD1. J was trimmed by 0 bases and V by 6 bases; bases with no gene match: 13. The CDR3 runs 17 residues. From germline, CDR1 is KGHSH and CDR2 LQKENI. Here the CDR3 reads CASSPDRVSGTSYEQYF. In DNA, the CDR3 is TGTGCCAGCTCCCCGGACAGGGTGAGTGGGACCTCCTACGAGCAGTACTTC.

V is TRBV4-1 and J is TRBJ2-7; 9 bases match TRBD2. Germline CDR1 MGHRA, CDR2 YSYEKL. This CDR3 contains 22 residues. V shed 0 bases and J 0 bases; nucleotides not matched to a gene: 21. The CDR3 loop is CASSQDRRASGTPLIASYEQYF. The CDR3 nucleotides are TGCGCCAGCAGCCAAGATCGCCGCGCTAGCGGGACTCCCCTTATCGCCTCCTACGAGCAGTACTTC.